Presented here are 3 T cell receptor beta chains from one specimen sequenced in a study of Ad26.COV2.S vaccination and SARS-CoV-2 variants. Regarding treatment: roughly 18 received Ad26.COV2.S at low or high dose, single or two shots; several received placebo; per-sample allocation not given. After the first vaccine or placebo injection, samples were drawn on day 63. Using immunoSEQ multiplex PCR, the repertoire was profiled, and TCRdb retains in-frame clones only, with some absent. The profile shows 300,000 to 350,000 clones, under 90% of them singletons. Sequencing was performed on peripheral blood, taken in a trial of Ad26.COV2.S vaccine versus placebo. These receptors came from a person between 18 and 65 years old who received the Ad26.COV2.S COVID-19 vaccine or a placebo.

This chain links TRBV7-8 with TRBJ2-1, with 7 bases lining up with TRBD2. Per the germline V gene, CDR1 is SGHVS and CDR2 is FQNEAQ. The J segment lost 0 bases and the V segment lost 6 bases, leaving 8 bases of the junction unmatched. The CDR3 sequence is 16 residues long. The CDR3 reads CASRPGGGSSYNEQFF. The CDR3 DNA sequence: TGTGCCAGCAGGCCAGGCGGGGGAAGCTCCTACAATGAGCAGTTCTTC.

In its sample, this clone was seen once. This sequence joins TRBV5-6 and TRBJ2-2; tentatively, D is TRBD1 (6 bases). The CDR3 is 15 residues long. The germline V gene has CDR1 SGHDT and CDR2 YYEEEE. Deletions cut 2 bases from V and 1 base from J, with 9 bases between. The CDR3 sequence: CASSLQGLNTGELFF. The DNA of the CDR3 is TGTGCCAGCAGCTTACAGGGTTTGAACACCGGGGAGCTGTTTTTT.

V gene TRBV6-2 or TRBV6-3 combines with J gene TRBJ2-7; D may be TRBD2 (6 bases). In germline, CDR1 is MNHEY, CDR2 SVGEGT. This CDR3 comprises 15 residues. V lost 3 bases, J lost 5 bases, and 17 bases lay in between. CDR3 bases: TGTGCCAGCAGTTATGGTCGGGAGTGGGCTCACGAGCAGTACGTC. This gives the protein CASSYGREWAHEQYV.